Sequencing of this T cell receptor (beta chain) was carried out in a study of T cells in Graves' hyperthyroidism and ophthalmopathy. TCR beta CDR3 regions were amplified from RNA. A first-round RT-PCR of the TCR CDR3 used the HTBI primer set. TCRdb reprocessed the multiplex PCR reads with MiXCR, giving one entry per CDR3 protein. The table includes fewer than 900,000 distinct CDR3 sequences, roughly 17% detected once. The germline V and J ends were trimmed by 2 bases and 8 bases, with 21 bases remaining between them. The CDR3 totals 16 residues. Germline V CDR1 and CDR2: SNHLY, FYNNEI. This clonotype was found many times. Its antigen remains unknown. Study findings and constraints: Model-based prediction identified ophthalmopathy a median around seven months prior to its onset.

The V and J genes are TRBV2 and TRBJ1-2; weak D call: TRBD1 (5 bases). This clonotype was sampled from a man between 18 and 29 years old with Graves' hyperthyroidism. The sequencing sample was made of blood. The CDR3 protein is CASSETGPWTSGGYTF. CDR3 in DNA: TGTGCCAGCAGTGAAACGGGACCGTGGACGTCTGGGGGCTACACCTTC.